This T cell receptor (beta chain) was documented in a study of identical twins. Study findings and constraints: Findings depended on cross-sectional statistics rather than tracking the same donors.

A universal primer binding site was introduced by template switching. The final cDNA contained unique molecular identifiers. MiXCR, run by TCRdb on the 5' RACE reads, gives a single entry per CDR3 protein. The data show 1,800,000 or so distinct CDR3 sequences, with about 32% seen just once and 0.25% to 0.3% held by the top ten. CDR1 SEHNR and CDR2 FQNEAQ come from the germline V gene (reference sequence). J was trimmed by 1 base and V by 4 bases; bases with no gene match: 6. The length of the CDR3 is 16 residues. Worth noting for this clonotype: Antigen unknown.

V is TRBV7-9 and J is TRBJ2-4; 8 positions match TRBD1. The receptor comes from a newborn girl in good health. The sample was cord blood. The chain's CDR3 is CASSSRTGRAKNIQYF. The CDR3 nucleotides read TGTGCCAGCAGCTCCCGGACAGGGAGGGCCAAAAACATTCAGTACTTC.